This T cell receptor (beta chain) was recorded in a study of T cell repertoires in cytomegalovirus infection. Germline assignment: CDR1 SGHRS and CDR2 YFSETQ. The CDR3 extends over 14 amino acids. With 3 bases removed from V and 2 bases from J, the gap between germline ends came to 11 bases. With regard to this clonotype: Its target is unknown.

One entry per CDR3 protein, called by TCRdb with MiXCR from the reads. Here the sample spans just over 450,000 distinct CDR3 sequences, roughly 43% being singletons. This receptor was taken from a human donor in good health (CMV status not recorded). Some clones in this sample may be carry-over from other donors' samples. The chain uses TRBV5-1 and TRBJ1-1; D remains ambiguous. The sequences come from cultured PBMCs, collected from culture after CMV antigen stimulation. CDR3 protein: CASSSLRDNTEAFF. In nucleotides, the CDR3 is TGCGCCAGCAGCTCCCTTCGGGATAACACTGAAGCTTTCTTT.